These 25 T cell receptor beta chains were sequenced from one sample in a study of T and B cells in COVID-19 patients. Multiplex PCR with BIOMED2 TRB-A/B primer pools amplified TRB rearrangements. Using its own MiXCR run on the multiplex PCR reads, TCRdb lists one record per CDR3 protein. The table records 8,300 or so distinct CDR3 sequences, about 27% of them present only once. Blood genomic DNA input for TRB amplification was 250-500 ng. The sample was blood. These TCRs come from a human donor with active COVID-19.

This chain connects TRBV7-9 to TRBJ2-7; a possible D gene is TRBD1 (6 bases). V lost 4 bases and J lost 5, with 15 bases in between. Germline CDR1 SEHNR, CDR2 FQNEAQ (reference sequence). CDR3 length: 14 amino acids. The CDR3: CASSSGVSGNEQYF. CDR3 coding DNA: TGTGCCAGCAGCTCAGGGGTCTCGGGGAACGAGCAGTACTTC.

This clonotype was observed at least ten times. The V and J genes are TRBV6-1 and TRBJ2-5; 12 positions agree with TRBD2. Trimming removed 7 bases from V and 4 bases from J; junction bases left unmatched: 7. The CDR3 has 15 residues. The germline V gene encodes CDR1 MNHNS and CDR2 SASEGT. The CDR3 sequence: CASIWASGGGETQYF. As DNA, the CDR3 is TGTGCCAGCATCTGGGCTAGCGGGGGGGGAGAGACCCAGTACTTC.

Comments on this clonotype: With a much larger clone just one base away, this may be a read error. This chain uses TRBV27 with TRBJ1-3; D gene unclear. This CDR3 comprises 12 residues. Germline V lookup: CDR1 MNHEY, CDR2 SMNVEV (reference sequence). V lost 5 bases and J 0 bases, leaving 2 bases between the germline ends. CDR3 nucleotide sequence: TGTGCCAGCAGTCCCTCTGGAAACACCATATATTTT. Encoded protein: CASSPSGNTIYF.

This chain links TRBV7-4 with TRBJ1-2; the match to TRBD1 covers 8 bases. CDR3 length: 13 residues. CDR1 is SGHVT and CDR2 is SQSDAQ in the germline V gene. V lost 1 base to trimming and J lost 8 bases; unmatched junction nucleotides: 3. CDR3 residues: CASSLVTGEGYTF. CDR3 nucleotide sequence: TGTGCCAGCAGCTTAGTGACAGGGGAAGGCTACACCTTC.

CDR3 protein: CASSLVPGASEQYF. Here the CDR3 DNA reads TGTGCCAGCAGCTTAGTTCCGGGGGCAAGCGAGCAGTACTTC. The chain uses TRBV7-9 and TRBJ2-7; perhaps D is TRBD1 or TRBD2 (6 bases each). Trimming shortened V by 1 base and J by 6 bases, and 13 bases separated the two germline ends. The CDR3 totals 14 residues. Germline V gives CDR1 SEHNR, CDR2 FQNEAQ (reference sequence).

This clonotype was seen more than once but under ten times. This sequence joins TRBV10-3 and TRBJ1-1, with 7 bases aligning to TRBD1. This CDR3 spans 12 amino acids. The germline CDR1 and CDR2 sequences are ENHRY and SYGVKD. V lost 4 bases and J lost 12; bases outside the gene matches: 8. The CDR3 loop is CAISVQGTGTFF. CDR3 nucleotides: TGTGCCATCAGTGTACAGGGGACCGGGACTTTCTTT.

The sample holds a few counts of this clonotype. This chain joins TRBV12-3 or TRBV12-4 and TRBJ2-2; the match to TRBD1 covers 7 bases. Trimming removed 2 bases from V and 7 bases from J; junction bases left unmatched: 13. The length of the CDR3 is 17 residues. This chain's CDR3 is CASSLSAPTGRSGELFF. CDR3 in DNA: TGTGCCAGCAGTTTATCCGCCCCGACAGGGCGGAGCGGGGAGCTGTTTTTT.

This clonotype was seen more than once but under ten times. The CDR3 DNA follows: TGTGCCAGCAGCTTGGCGGGGGGCCATCAGTACTTC. It encodes CASSLAGGHQYF. The chain has TRBV5-4 and TRBJ2-4; a weak D match, TRBD2 (7 bases). This CDR3 comprises 12 residues. The germline V and J ends were trimmed by 0 bases and 12 bases, with 10 bases remaining between them. Germline assignment: CDR1 SGHNT and CDR2 YYREEE (reference sequence).

In this sample, this clonotype turned up a few times. The chain links TRBV6-1 to TRBJ2-3, with D possibly matching TRBD2 (6 bases). Germline assignment: CDR1 MNHNS and CDR2 SASEGT. The CDR3 is 16 amino acids. Trimming took 5 bases from V and 3 from J, leaving 18 bases between them. This CDR3 reads CASSYPTLGLTDTQYF. CDR3 DNA sequence: TGTGCCAGCAGTTACCCTACTCTGGGACTTACAGATACGCAGTATTTT.

The CDR3 DNA reads TGTGCCAGCAGACCAGGGGGGACTGAAGCTTTCTTT. Translated: CASRPGGTEAFF. This chain joins TRBV7-2 and TRBJ1-1, with 7 nucleotides matching TRBD1. The CDR3 contains 12 residues. The germline V gene encodes CDR1 SGHTA and CDR2 FQGNSA. V dropped 6 bases and J dropped 5; count of bases not matched to a gene: 3.

Note on this clonotype: At one end, the junction sequence differs from germline, possibly due to a read error. J is TRBJ2-6 and V is TRBV19; the D gene is possibly TRBD2 (7 bases). The CDR3 consists of 15 residues. Germline CDR1 LNHDA, CDR2 SQIVND (reference sequence). The CDR3 region is CASRGAVAGANVRKF. In DNA, the CDR3 is TGTGCCAGTAGGGGAGCCGTCGCGGGGGCCAACGTCCGGAAGTTC.

There are a few counts of this clonotype. The chain combines TRBV27 with TRBJ1-1, with TRBD1 matching over 8 bases. CDR3 length equals 13 residues. From germline, CDR1 is MNHEY and CDR2 SMNVEV (reference sequence). The ends lost 3 bases at V and 7 bases at J; junction bases unmatched: 4. The chain's CDR3 is CASSFRGPGEAFF. The CDR3 DNA is TGTGCCAGCAGTTTCAGGGGGCCTGGTGAAGCTTTCTTT.

The chain uses TRBV7-9 and TRBJ1-6; D remains ambiguous. V was shortened by 1 base and J by 8 bases, with 3 bases between the two germline ends. This CDR3 has 12 residues. CDR1 and CDR2 from the germline V gene are SEHNR and FQNEAQ (reference sequence). This CDR3 is CASSLEDSPLHF. The CDR3 DNA follows: TGTGCCAGCAGCTTAGAGGATTCACCCCTCCACTTT.

Relative to its sample, this clonotype is medium-sized. This sequence joins TRBV18 and TRBJ2-1; 9 nucleotides line up with TRBD2. The CDR3 has 16 residues. J gave up 9 bases and V 3 bases, and 12 bases lay outside the gene matches. The V gene's germline CDR1 is KGHSH and CDR2 LQKENI. Here the CDR3 reads CASSPIRASGMGEQFF. The CDR3 DNA sequence: TGTGCCAGCTCACCTATAAGGGCTAGCGGGATGGGTGAGCAGTTCTTC.

This clonotype was observed a few times. The rearrangement joins TRBV6-2 or TRBV6-3 to TRBJ1-2; 7 positions agree with TRBD1. V shed 0 bases, J shed 4 bases, and the junction held 11 bases outside the gene matches. The CDR3 is 17 amino acids. The V gene's germline CDR1 is MNHEY and CDR2 SVGEGT. CDR3 DNA sequence: TGTGCCAGCAGTTACTCGATGTCAAGGGGACAGCTCTATGGCTACACCTTC. Protein sequence: CASSYSMSRGQLYGYTF.

This clonotype qualifies as medium-sized (0.01 to 0.1%). This chain uses TRBV5-4 with TRBJ2-2; 9 bases agree with TRBD2. The germline V gene has CDR1 SGHNT and CDR2 YYREEE (reference sequence). The trim removed 2 bases at V and 5 bases at J, leaving 4 bases unmatched. The CDR3 has 15 residues. DNA of the CDR3: TGTGCCAGCAGCTTAGCGGGGGGAGGTACCGGGGAGCTGTTTTTT. Its translation is CASSLAGGGTGELFF.

This clonotype is classed as medium-sized. This chain joins TRBV27 and TRBJ2-5, with 11 bases aligning to TRBD2. The CDR3 spans 18 residues. V trimming: 4 bases; J trimming: 3 bases; junction bases outside the gene matches: 13. The germline gives CDR1 MNHEY, CDR2 SMNVEV (reference sequence). CDR3 nucleotides: TGTGCCAGCAGTTCTCTTACGGGACTAGCGGATAGGAAAGAGACCCAGTACTTC. Residues: CASSSLTGLADRKETQYF.

This chain connects TRBV6-2 or TRBV6-3 to TRBJ1-1; TRBD1 is a possible D gene (6 bases). V was shortened by 6 bases and J by 5 bases, with 22 bases between the two germline ends. Germline CDR1 MNHEY, CDR2 SVGEGT. The length of the CDR3 is 16 residues. The DNA for the CDR3 is TGTGCCAGCAGGGACCCAGGGACACACGTTGGTACTGAAGCTTTCTTT. This gives the protein CASRDPGTHVGTEAFF.

Comment on this clonotype: Likely a read error: the CDR3 ends without its conserved phenylalanine or tryptophan. The J gene is TRBJ2-3, the V gene TRBV20-1, with 8 bases identical to TRBD2. Germline V gene lookup returns CDR1 DFQATT and CDR2 SNEGSKA (reference sequence). Germline trimming cut 5 bases from V and 11 bases from J; bases unmatched to any gene: 9. The CDR3 has 12 residues. In DNA form, the CDR3 reads TGCAGTGCTTCCCTAGGGACTAGGGGGCAGTATTTG. This gives the protein CSASLGTRGQYL.

This chain uses TRBV18 with TRBJ2-2, with 10 nucleotides matching TRBD2. Germline V CDR1 and CDR2: KGHSH, LQKENI. V lost 1 base to trimming and J lost 1 base; unmatched junction nucleotides: 12. This CDR3 is built from 20 residues. The CDR3 DNA is TGTGCCAGCTCACCACGTAAAACTAGCGGGGCCGCTGGGAACACCGGGGAGCTGTTTTTT. Its translation is CASSPRKTSGAAGNTGELFF. Together with reference TRBV18 and TRBJ2-2, the CDR3 gives the full variable domain: NAGVMQNPRHLVRRRGQEARLRCSPMKGHSHVYWYRQLPEEGLKFMVYLQKENIIDESGMPKERFSAEFPKEGPSILRIQQVVRGDSAAYFCASSPRKTSGAAGNTGELFFGEGSRLTVL.

The V and J genes are TRBV20-1 and TRBJ2-4; D is unclear. CDR3 length equals 13 residues. V gave up 2 bases and J gave up 0 bases, with 5 bases separating them. Germline-derived CDR1 and CDR2 are DFQATT and SNEGSKA (reference sequence). CDR3 DNA sequence: TGCAGTGCTAGACATATAGCCAAAAACATTCAGTACTTC. Its protein product is CSARHIAKNIQYF.

Judged by abundance, this clonotype is medium-sized. The gene calls are TRBV5-4 and TRBJ2-3, with a tentative D call TRBD1 (7 bases). Germline values: CDR1 SGHNT, CDR2 YYREEE (reference sequence). V dropped 3 bases and J dropped 6 bases, with 8 bases sitting between them. The CDR3 has 12 amino acids. The CDR3 here is CASSSGGDTQYF. The DNA of the CDR3 is TGTGCCAGCAGCTCAGGGGGGGATACGCAGTATTTT.

This clonotype is labeled medium-sized. The chain is built from TRBV6-2 or TRBV6-3 and TRBJ2-7; 9 nucleotides agree with TRBD1. CDR1 is MNHEY and CDR2 is SVGEGT in the germline V gene. The CDR3 extends over 13 amino acids. Trimming took 9 bases from V and 7 from J; bases not matched to a gene: 10. The chain's CDR3 is CASGQGQVLEQYF. The CDR3 DNA reads as TGTGCCAGTGGACAGGGGCAAGTCTTGGAGCAGTACTTC.

The chain couples TRBV6-1 to TRBJ1-4, with 7 bases matching TRBD1. This CDR3 has 13 residues. V was pared by 4 bases and J by 8 bases, with 4 bases of the junction left unmatched. The germline V gene encodes CDR1 MNHNS and CDR2 SASEGT. Here the CDR3 reads CASSALDREKLFF. The DNA of the CDR3 is TGTGCCAGCAGTGCGTTGGACAGGGAAAAACTGTTTTTT.

This clonotype was recorded at least ten times. The CDR3 bases are TGTGCCAGCAGTTTATCCACAGGGCGACCTTTAATTCGGGAGCAGTTCTTC. Its protein product is CASSLSTGRPLIREQFF. The chain combines TRBV27 with TRBJ2-1; perhaps TRBD1 as D (6 bases). V dropped 0 bases and J dropped 10 bases, with 22 bases sitting between them. In germline, CDR1 is MNHEY, CDR2 SMNVEV (reference sequence). The CDR3 runs to 17 residues.